This paragraph covers one T cell receptor (beta chain) sequence. TCRdb re-called the reads with MiXCR, one entry per CDR3 protein. The data hold about 18,000 distinct CDR3 sequences, with around 9.6% observed a single time. The CDR3 runs 13 residues. The ends were cut back, 6 bases at V and 10 bases at J, with 13 bases in the middle. CDR1 and CDR2 (germline): LNHDA, SQIVND (reference sequence). The data belong to a study of type 1 regulatory T cells. For the study at large: T-allo10 is an in vitro-generated, Tr1-enriched CD4 T cell product specific for alloantigen.

This rearrangement joins TRBV19 to TRBJ1-6, with TRBD1 as a possible D gene (6 bases). This clonotype was obtained from a human donor in good health. The sequencing sample was made of CD4+ T cells, either the whole sample or a sorted fraction (not recorded which). CDR3 amino acids: CASRGQQESPLHF. CDR3 nucleotides: TGTGCCAGTAGAGGACAGCAGGAATCACCCCTCCACTTT.